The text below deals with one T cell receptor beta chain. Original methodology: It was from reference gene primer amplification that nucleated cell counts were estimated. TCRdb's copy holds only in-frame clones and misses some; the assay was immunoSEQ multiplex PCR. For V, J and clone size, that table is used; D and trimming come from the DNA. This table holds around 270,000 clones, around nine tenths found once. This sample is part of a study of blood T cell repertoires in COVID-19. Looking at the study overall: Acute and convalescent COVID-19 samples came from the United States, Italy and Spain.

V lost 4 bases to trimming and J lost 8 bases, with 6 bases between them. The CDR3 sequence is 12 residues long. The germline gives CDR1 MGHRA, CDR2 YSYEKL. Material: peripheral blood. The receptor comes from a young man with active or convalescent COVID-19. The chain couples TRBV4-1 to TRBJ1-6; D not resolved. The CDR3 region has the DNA TGCGCCAGCAGCCTCGGGGATTCACCCCTCCACTTT. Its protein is CASSLGDSPLHF.